Listed here is a single T cell receptor beta chain. These data are taken from a study of blood T cell repertoires in COVID-19. On the study more broadly: The analysed material was cDNA or gDNA that came from T cells, B-cell-depleted T cells, or PBMCs.

V was pared by 0 bases and J by 5 bases, with 8 bases between. Germline CDR1 is SGHKS and CDR2 is YYEKEE (reference sequence). The CDR3 is made up of 13 amino acids. Authors' analysis steps: For nucleated cells, counts were estimated from reference gene primer amplification. Clones were sequenced by immunoSEQ multiplex PCR, and TCRdb holds only the in-frame ones, with some missing. V and J calls and clone size are given by that table; D and trimming were obtained from the DNA. The data show some 200,000 clones, roughly nine tenths seen once. The sequencing sample was made of peripheral blood. The source of this sequence is a woman between 18 and 29 years old who had recovered from COVID-19. V is TRBV5-5 and J is TRBJ1-1; D not certain. CDR3 sequence (DNA): TGTGCCAGCAGCTTGGTTACGGGGACTGAAGCTTTCTTT. Translated, it gives CASSLVTGTEAFF.